These 18 T cell receptor beta chains were all obtained from the same sample, sequenced in a study of cytotoxic CD8 clonotypes in ibrutinib-treated CLL. Assay: immunoSEQ multiplex PCR; the TCRdb copy retains only in-frame clones and omits some. The sample consists of about 25,000 clones, approximately 71% of them appearing once. The specimen was PBMCs, collected after 12 months of ibrutinib treatment. These receptors all come from a human donor with chronic lymphocytic leukemia.

V and J are TRBV28 and TRBJ2-2; tentative D call: TRBD1 (5 bases). Looked up from germline, CDR1 is MDHEN and CDR2 is SYDVKM. The CDR3 loop spans 14 amino acids. The V and J ends lost 8 bases and 6 bases respectively, with 16 bases between them. The CDR3 loop reads CASLMGGAAGELFF. The DNA of the CDR3 is TGTGCCAGCCTTATGGGTGGGGCGGCCGGGGAGCTGTTTTTT.

V is TRBV9 and J is TRBJ2-5, with 9 bases aligning to TRBD1. The CDR3 consists of 16 residues. Looked up from germline, CDR1 is SGDLS and CDR2 is YYNGEE. Trimming removed 6 bases from V and 4 bases from J; junction bases left unmatched: 13. In nucleotides, the CDR3 is TGTGCCAGCACAGAGGGGGACAGGGAATTTGGAGAGACCCAGTACTTC. Protein: CASTEGDREFGETQYF.

The chain is built from TRBV29-1 and TRBJ2-1; D might be TRBD1 (5 bases). The CDR3 spans 13 residues. Trimming removed 4 bases from V and 5 bases from J, with 12 bases in between. The germline V gene has CDR1 SQVTM and CDR2 ANQGSEA. CDR3 protein: CSVVLTVHNEQFF. DNA of the CDR3: TGCAGCGTTGTATTGACAGTCCACAATGAGCAGTTCTTC.

The chain links TRBV4-2 to TRBJ1-1; TRBD1 agrees at 9 bases. This CDR3 is 16 amino acids long. Germline V gene data show CDR1 as LGHNA and CDR2 as YNFKEQ. Germline trimming cut 4 bases from V and 4 bases from J; bases unmatched to any gene: 10. Here the CDR3 reads CASSLTLRQGGTEAFF. DNA for the CDR3: TGTGCCAGCAGCCTAACCTTGAGACAGGGGGGCACTGAAGCTTTCTTT.

This chain's CDR3 is CASSLQINQPQHF. CDR3 bases: TGTGCCAGCAGTTTACAGATCAATCAGCCCCAGCATTTT. The chain couples TRBV28 to TRBJ1-5; unclear D gene. CDR3 length: 13 residues. The V end lost 2 bases, the J end lost 3 bases, and 5 bases lay between the germline ends. Per germline, CDR1 MDHEN and CDR2 SYDVKM. The full variable domain, rest sourced from reference TRBV28 and TRBJ1-5, is DVKVTQSSRYLVKRTGEKVFLECVQDMDHENMFWYRQDPGLGLRLIYFSYDVKMKEKGDIPEGYSVSREKKERFSLILESASTNQTSMYLCASSLQINQPQHFGDGTRLSIL.

The chain combines TRBV6-5 with TRBJ1-6, with no clear D. V shed 5 bases and J shed 3 bases, with 11 bases lying between them. Germline CDR1 and CDR2: MNHEY and SVGAGI. There are 15 residues in the CDR3. For the CDR3, the DNA is TGTGCCAGCAGTAGAGCAGGCCTCTATAATTCACCCCTCCACTTT. Protein product: CASSRAGLYNSPLHF.

The chain has TRBV9 and TRBJ2-3; 14 bases line up with TRBD2. The V segment lost 4 bases and the J segment 3 bases; nucleotides outside the gene matches: 4. The germline CDR1 and CDR2 sequences are SGDLS and YYNGEE. CDR3 length: 16 amino acids. For the CDR3, the DNA is TGTGCCAGCAGCTTTAGACTAGCGGGGGGGACAGATACGCAGTATTTT. Its translation: CASSFRLAGGTDTQYF.

V gene TRBV29-1 combines with J gene TRBJ1-5; 7 nucleotides align to TRBD1. V shed 5 bases, J shed 3 bases, and the junction held 4 bases outside the gene matches. Germline V CDR1 and CDR2: SQVTM, ANQGSEA. CDR3 length: 13 residues. The CDR3: CSVRTGDNQPQHF. The CDR3 bases are TGCAGCGTTCGCACAGGGGACAATCAGCCCCAGCATTTT.

This clone was detected ten times or more. The rearrangement links TRBV15 to TRBJ1-5, with no clear D. Trimming cost V 0 bases and J 1 base, with 4 bases left between them. The CDR3 is 14 residues long. Germline V gene lookup returns CDR1 LNHNV and CDR2 YYDKDF (reference sequence). CDR3 coding DNA: TGTGCCACCAGCAGAGATCCGAGCAATCAGCCCCAGCATTTT. It translates to CATSRDPSNQPQHF.

V usage is TRBV7-2 and J usage is TRBJ1-1; the D is unclear. The V end lost 6 bases, the J end lost 8 bases, and 10 bases lay between the germline ends. CDR1 is SGHTA and CDR2 is FQGNSA in the germline V gene. CDR3 length: 11 amino acids. The CDR3, as DNA: TGTGCCAGCAGTCGTGGCCCCGAAGCTTTCTTT. This gives the protein CASSRGPEAFF.

The sample holds a few counts of this clone. The gene calls are TRBV11-2 and TRBJ2-5, with 8 bases identical to TRBD1. V lost 7 bases and J lost 2; bases outside the gene matches: 12. Germline CDR1 reads SGHAT; CDR2 reads FQNNGV. The CDR3 totals 16 residues. CDR3 nucleotides: TGTGCCAGCATCCCCCGCCTGGGACAGGTACAAGAGACCCAGTACTTC. Protein product: CASIPRLGQVQETQYF.

The J gene is TRBJ1-1, the V gene TRBV5-1; D unresolved. V was cut by 3 bases and J by 1 base, with 4 bases left in between. CDR3 length: 12 amino acids. Germline V CDR1 and CDR2: SGHRS, YFSETQ. The DNA for the CDR3 is TGCGCCAGCAGCTATGGGAACACTGAAGCTTTCTTT. It is translated as CASSYGNTEAFF.

The chain employs TRBV30 and TRBJ2-2; 7 bases match TRBD1. The CDR3 contains 11 residues. The germline CDR1 and CDR2 sequences are GTSNPN and SVGIG (reference sequence). Germline trimming cut 5 bases from V and 6 bases from J; bases unmatched to any gene: 0. The CDR3 is CAWDRAGELFF. In nucleotides, the CDR3 is TGTGCCTGGGACAGGGCCGGGGAGCTGTTTTTT.

This clone was observed once. Here the CDR3 DNA reads TGTGCCTGGAGTGTATTATTGGAGGGGTGGAACACCGGGGAGCTGTTTTTT. As protein: CAWSVLLEGWNTGELFF. V gene TRBV30 combines with J gene TRBJ2-2; a possible D gene is TRBD2 (6 bases). CDR1 is GTSNPN, CDR2 SVGIG, per germline (reference sequence). The CDR3 sequence is 17 residues long. V lost 0 bases, J lost 1 base, and 15 bases lay in between.

The V gene is TRBV29-1, the J gene TRBJ2-3; 7 bases map to TRBD1. The germline CDR1 and CDR2 sequences are SQVTM and ANQGSEA. CDR3 size: 13 residues. V lost 3 bases to trimming and J lost 7 bases; unmatched junction nucleotides: 7. The CDR3 here is CSVEYRGVNTQYF. The DNA for the CDR3 is TGCAGCGTTGAGTACAGGGGCGTCAATACGCAGTATTTT.

This rearrangement joins TRBV7-6 to TRBJ2-2, with D possibly being TRBD1 (6 bases). The CDR3 runs to 16 residues. Trimming took 4 bases from V and 3 from J, leaving 15 bases between them. Germline assignment: CDR1 SGHVS and CDR2 FNYEAQ. The CDR3 here is CASSSGTLGYTGELFF. The DNA for the CDR3 is TGTGCCAGCAGCTCCGGGACACTCGGGTACACCGGGGAGCTGTTTTTT.

The chain combines TRBV16 with TRBJ2-7; D remains ambiguous. Deletions cut 0 bases from V and 5 bases from J, with 5 bases between. CDR1 is KGHSY and CDR2 is FQNENV in the germline V gene. The CDR3 sequence is 12 residues long. The CDR3 reads CASSQSKDEQYF. CDR3 DNA: TGTGCCAGCAGCCAATCGAAGGACGAGCAGTACTTC.

This clone was seen once. The gene calls are TRBV27 and TRBJ1-2, with TRBD1 matching over 7 bases. Losses at the gene ends were 6 bases for V and 0 bases for J; bases not matched to a gene: 10. CDR1 MNHEY and CDR2 SMNVEV come from the germline V gene (reference sequence). There are 16 residues in the CDR3. CDR3 in amino acids: CASRMSRDRPNYGYTF. As DNA, the CDR3 is TGTGCCAGCAGAATGAGCCGGGACAGACCTAACTATGGCTACACCTTC.